Sequencing of this T cell receptor (beta chain) was carried out in a study of T-cell memory formation after mild COVID-19. Via MiXCR, TCRdb re-called the 5' RACE reads, giving one row per CDR3 protein. Of some 180,000 distinct CDR3 sequences in the sample, about an eighth were seen once. The CDR3 consists of 13 residues. CDR1 and CDR2 (germline): SGHRS, YFSETQ. The germline V and J ends were trimmed by 3 bases and 2 bases, with 7 bases remaining between them. This clonotype was seen ten or more times. The TCR sequence derives from a man between 18 and 29 years old who had mild COVID-19 (a few samples of this study predate the infection). Cell type and time point are not known. Sequencing was performed on PBMCs or a T cell subset sorted from them (not recorded which). The chain has TRBV5-1 and TRBJ2-3; D uncertain. The CDR3 DNA sequence: TGCGCCAGCAGCTCGACCTTCACAGATACGCAGTATTTT. It codes for CASSSTFTDTQYF. The complete variable domain, with remaining parts taken from reference TRBV5-1 and TRBJ2-3, reads KAGVTQTPRYLIKTRGQQVTLSCSPISGHRSVSWYQQTPGQGLQFLFEYFSETQRNKGNFPGRFSGRQFSNSRSEMNVSTLELGDSALYLCASSSTFTDTQYFGPGTRLTVL.